This T cell receptor beta chain was identified in a study of T cells after yellow fever vaccination. This clonotype was seen repeatedly, ten times or more. Study-wide results and limits: Most clones from primary vaccination resurfaced after the booster (roughly 96% CD4, 70% to 90% CD8).

Template switching with 5'RACE generated the TCR cDNA and added a universal primer site and UMIs. TCRdb fed the 5' RACE reads into MiXCR, producing one record per CDR3 protein. This sample has about 45,000 distinct CDR3 sequences; approximately 6.3% occur once, and the top ten carry 15%. This CDR3 contains 14 residues. The germline V gene encodes CDR1 SQVTM and CDR2 ANQGSEA. The V segment lost 8 bases and the J segment 4 bases; nucleotides outside the gene matches: 8. The chain recombines TRBV29-1 with TRBJ2-1, with 10 bases identical to TRBD2. The clonotype originates from a man aged 25-45 years who received the YFV17D yellow fever vaccine. The sample was CD8+ T cells not binding an NS4B(214-222) dextramer, sorted from PBMCs, taken 45 days after the yellow fever booster vaccination. The CDR3 sequence is CSLTSGTGYNEQFF. The CDR3 coding sequence is TGCAGCCTTACTAGCGGGACGGGGTACAATGAGCAGTTCTTC.